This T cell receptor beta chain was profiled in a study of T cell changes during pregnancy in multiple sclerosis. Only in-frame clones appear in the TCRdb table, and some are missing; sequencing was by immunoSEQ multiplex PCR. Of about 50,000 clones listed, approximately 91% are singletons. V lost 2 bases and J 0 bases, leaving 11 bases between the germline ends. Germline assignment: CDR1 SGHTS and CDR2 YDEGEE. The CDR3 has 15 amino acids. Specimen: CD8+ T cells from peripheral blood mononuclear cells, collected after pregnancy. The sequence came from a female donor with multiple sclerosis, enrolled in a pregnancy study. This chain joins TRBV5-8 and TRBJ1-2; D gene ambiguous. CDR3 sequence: CASSFSGVANYGYTF. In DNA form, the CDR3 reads TGTGCCAGCAGCTTCTCCGGGGTGGCTAACTATGGCTACACCTTC.